This T cell receptor (beta chain) is from a study of blood T cells in healthy people across ages. Study outcomes and limitations: Age advanced and TCR beta diversity per million T cells fell, roughly linearly.

In germline, CDR1 is SGHVS, CDR2 FNYEAQ. The length of the CDR3 is 15 residues. A second about 6 to 11 cycle PCR used barcoded and J-beta primers. TCRdb processed the 5' RACE reads anew with MiXCR; each CDR3 protein has one entry. The repertoire holds about 650,000 distinct CDR3 sequences, less than 40% seen once, with 15% in the top ten. Worth noting for this clonotype: The target antigen is unknown.

The chain carries TRBV7-6 and TRBJ2-5; D gene unclear. The J call could be wrong; TRBJ2-7 is a better fit for the DNA end. The sample comprised blood. This clonotype originated in a woman aged 80 or older in good health. The CDR3 protein is CASSLEGNPGCEQYF. DNA for the CDR3: TGTGCCAGCAGCTTAGAAGGGAATCCCGGCTGCGAGCAGTACTTC.